This TCR beta chain was found in a study of T cells in Graves' hyperthyroidism and ophthalmopathy. RNA transcripts served as the template for amplifying TCR beta CDR3 regions. TCR CDR3 underwent first-round RT-PCR with the HTBI primer set. TCRdb reprocessed the multiplex PCR reads via MiXCR and lists one record per CDR3 protein. This table holds 750,000 to 950,000 distinct CDR3 sequences, over 35% found once. CDR1 is SNHLY and CDR2 is FYNNEI in the germline V gene. The CDR3 is made up of 12 amino acids. V lost 6 bases, J lost 3 bases, and 9 bases lay in between. The receptor was isolated from a man between 18 and 29 years old with Graves' hyperthyroidism. The chain has TRBV2 and TRBJ2-7; D ambiguous. Sequenced sample: blood. This CDR3 reads CASRATIYEQYF. The CDR3, as DNA: TGTGCCAGCAGAGCGACAATCTACGAGCAGTACTTC.